This is a list of T cell receptor beta chains from one sample in a study of cytomegalovirus exposure and HLA in healthy donors. TCRdb's table, derived via immunoSEQ multiplex PCR, lists solely in-frame clones and lacks some. Of fewer than 100,000 clones listed, 80% are singletons. The sample taken for sequencing was PBMCs. The receptors shown here come from a male donor in good health and CMV-seronegative. Both conserved end residues are part of each CDR3. D genes are given only for firm matches.

J,D,V,CDR3
TRBJ1-1,-,TRBV30,CAWRERGGTEAFF
TRBJ1-4,-,TRBV7-9,CASSRDRSWTNEKLFF
TRBJ2-6,TRBD2,TRBV4-2,CASSQEVTSGRVGANVLTF
TRBJ2-1,TRBD2,TRBV5-4,CASSGRGAYNEQFF
TRBJ2-2,TRBD1,TRBV18,CASPYGTGTGELFF
TRBJ1-6,TRBD1,TRBV19,CASSLGQYNSPLNF
TRBJ2-1,-,TRBV4-3,CASSQVTAVNEQFF
TRBJ2-5,TRBD1,TRBV12-5,CASGQPSTGQETQYF
TRBJ2-3,-,TRBV19,CASTPAGLGDTQYF
TRBJ2-1,-,TRBV6-6,CASSYGQYNEQFF
TRBJ2-1,TRBD2,TRBV7-2,CASNSGENEQFF
TRBJ2-7,TRBD2,TRBV6-5,CASSYALAGLFEQYF
TRBJ2-7,-,TRBV5-6,CASSLYPSLRGTRGQYF
TRBJ2-5,-,TRBV21-1,CASSKCTGKSETQYF
TRBJ1-4,TRBD1,TRBV7-9,CASRQGATTNEKLFF
TRBJ2-3,TRBD1,TRBV5-1,CASSQTGEGTDTQYF
TRBJ2-1,TRBD2,TRBV5-1,CASSLALGAGEGNEQFF
TRBJ1-5,-,TRBV6-6,CASRMDTGNEPQNF
TRBJ2-1,-,TRBV5-1,CASSLALGSYNEQFF
TRBJ2-7,TRBD2,TRBV7-2,CASSYRLAGGITYEQYF
TRBJ1-2,TRBD1,TRBV28,CASSGLQGAGPYGYTF
TRBJ2-5,TRBD1,TRBV10-2,CASSESRGQGKETQYF
TRBJ2-1,TRBD2,TRBV2,CAMKRGGYNEQFF
TRBJ2-1,TRBD1,TRBV11-3,CASSSGQVANNEQFF
TRBJ2-2,-,TRBV18,CASSLNTGELFF
TRBJ2-3,TRBD2,TRBV5-1,CASSLSAGVADTQYF
TRBJ2-3,-,TRBV19,CASSTSDTYTDTQYF
TRBJ2-3,-,TRBV7-6,CASSLSSRGTDTQYF
TRBJ2-1,-,TRBV27,CASSLRANYNEQFF
TRBJ2-5,TRBD2,TRBV28,CASSLISGSPYQETQYF
TRBJ2-4,-,TRBV2,CASSSVARYIQYF
TRBJ1-1,TRBD1,TRBV29-1,CSGQTGGNTEAFF
TRBJ2-3,-,TRBV6-5,CASSYSRQRTDTQYF
TRBJ1-3,TRBD1,TRBV19,CASTLQGASSGNTIYF
TRBJ2-7,TRBD2,TRBV4-2,CASSQRTSSITEQYF
TRBJ2-1,TRBD2,TRBV6-5,CASRSLAGYNEQFF
TRBJ1-5,TRBD1,TRBV9,CASSVDRGGPQHF
TRBJ2-3,TRBD2,TRBV2,CASSQTSGRADTQYF
TRBJ2-1,TRBD1,TRBV11-2,CASSSRQGNEQFF
-,-,TRBV10-2,CASSVGRFEQYF
TRBJ1-4,TRBD1,TRBV19,CASKPIGQGVEKLFF
TRBJ2-1,-,TRBV7-2,CASSLNGGRSSYNEQFF
TRBJ2-5,-,TRBV2,CASSETSTYF
-,-,TRBV7-8,CASRNKLGGEPPEQYF
TRBJ2-7,TRBD2,TRBV4-1,CASSQRASGSYEQYF
TRBJ2-3,TRBD2,TRBV9,CASSLPSGGNTQYF
TRBJ2-3,TRBD2,TRBV6-1,CATGLAWDTQYF
TRBJ1-2,TRBD1,TRBV28,CASRRTGAGNYGYTF
TRBJ2-1,-,TRBV10-3,CATIPTTVGSYNEQFF
TRBJ2-7,-,TRBV30,CAWSTPFYAPSYEQYF